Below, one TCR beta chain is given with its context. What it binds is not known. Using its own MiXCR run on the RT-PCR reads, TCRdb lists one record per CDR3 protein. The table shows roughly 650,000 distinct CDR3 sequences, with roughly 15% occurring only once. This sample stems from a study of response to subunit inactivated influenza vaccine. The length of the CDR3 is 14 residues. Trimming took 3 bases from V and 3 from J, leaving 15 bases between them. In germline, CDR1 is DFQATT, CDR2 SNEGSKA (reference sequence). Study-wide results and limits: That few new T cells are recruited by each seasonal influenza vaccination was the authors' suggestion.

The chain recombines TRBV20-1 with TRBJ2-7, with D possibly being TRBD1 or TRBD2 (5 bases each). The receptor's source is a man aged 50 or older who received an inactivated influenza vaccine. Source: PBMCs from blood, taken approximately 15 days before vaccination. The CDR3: CSARARDLYYEQYF. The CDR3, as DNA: TGCAGTGCTAGGGCCCGGGACCTCTACTACGAGCAGTACTTC.